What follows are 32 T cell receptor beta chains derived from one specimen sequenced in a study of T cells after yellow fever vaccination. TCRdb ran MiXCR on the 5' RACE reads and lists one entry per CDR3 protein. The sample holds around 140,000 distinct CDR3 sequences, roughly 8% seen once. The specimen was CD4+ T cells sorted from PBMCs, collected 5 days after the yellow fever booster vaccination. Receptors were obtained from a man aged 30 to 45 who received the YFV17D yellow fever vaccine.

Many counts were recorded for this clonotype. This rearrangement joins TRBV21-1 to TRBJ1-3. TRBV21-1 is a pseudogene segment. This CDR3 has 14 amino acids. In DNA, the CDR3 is TGTGCCAGCAGCAAATTCCTTGAGGGACACACCATATATTTT. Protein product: CASSKFLEGHTIYF.

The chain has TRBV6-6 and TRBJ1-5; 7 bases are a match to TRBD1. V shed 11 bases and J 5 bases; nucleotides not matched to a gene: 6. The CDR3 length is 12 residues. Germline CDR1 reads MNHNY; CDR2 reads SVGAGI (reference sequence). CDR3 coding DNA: TGTGCCGTAAGGGACAGAGATCAGCCCCAGCATTTT. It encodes CAVRDRDQPQHF.

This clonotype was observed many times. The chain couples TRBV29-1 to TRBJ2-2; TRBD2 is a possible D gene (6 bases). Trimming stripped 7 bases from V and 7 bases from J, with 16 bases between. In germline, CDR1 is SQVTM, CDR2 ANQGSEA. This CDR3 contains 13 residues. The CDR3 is CSGRRTGDGELFF. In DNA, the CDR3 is TGCAGCGGGAGAAGGACGGGAGACGGGGAGCTGTTTTTT.

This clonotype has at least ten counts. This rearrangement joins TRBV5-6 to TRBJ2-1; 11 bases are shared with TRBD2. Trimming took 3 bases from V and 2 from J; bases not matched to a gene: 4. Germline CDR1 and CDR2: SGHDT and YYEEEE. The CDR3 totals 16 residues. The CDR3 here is CASSWRGLAAYNEQFF. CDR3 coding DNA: TGTGCCAGCAGCTGGCGGGGACTAGCGGCCTACAATGAGCAGTTCTTC.

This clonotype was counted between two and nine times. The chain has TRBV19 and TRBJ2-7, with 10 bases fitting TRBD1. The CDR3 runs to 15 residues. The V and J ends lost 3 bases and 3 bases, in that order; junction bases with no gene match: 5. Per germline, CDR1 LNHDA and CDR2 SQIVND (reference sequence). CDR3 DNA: TGTGCCAGTAGTATCCTGACAGGGGGCAACTACGAGCAGTACTTC. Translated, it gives CASSILTGGNYEQYF.

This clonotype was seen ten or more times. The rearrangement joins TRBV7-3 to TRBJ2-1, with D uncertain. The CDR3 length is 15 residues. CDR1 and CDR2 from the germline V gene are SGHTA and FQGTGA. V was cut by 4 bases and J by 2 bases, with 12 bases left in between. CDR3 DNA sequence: TGTGCCAGCAGCTCGGGCGCGGCACCCTACAATGAGCAGTTCTTC. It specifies CASSSGAAPYNEQFF.

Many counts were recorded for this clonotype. This CDR3 reads CASSAGRMGKNIQYF. As DNA, the CDR3 is TGCGCCAGCAGTGCGGGACGGATGGGCAAAAACATTCAGTACTTC. V is TRBV10-1 and J is TRBJ2-4; D tentatively reads TRBD1 or TRBD2 (5 bases each). Germline V gene data show CDR1 as WNHNN and CDR2 as SYGVQD (reference sequence). The CDR3 consists of 15 residues. Trimming took off 4 bases at V and 3 bases at J, with 13 bases between the two ends.

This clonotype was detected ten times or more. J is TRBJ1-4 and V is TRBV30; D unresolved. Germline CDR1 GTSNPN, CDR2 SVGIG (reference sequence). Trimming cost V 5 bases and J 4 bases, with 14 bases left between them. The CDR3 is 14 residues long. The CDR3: CAWSPRTVNEKLFF. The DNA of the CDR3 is TGTGCCTGGTCACCACGCACGGTTAATGAAAAACTGTTTTTT.

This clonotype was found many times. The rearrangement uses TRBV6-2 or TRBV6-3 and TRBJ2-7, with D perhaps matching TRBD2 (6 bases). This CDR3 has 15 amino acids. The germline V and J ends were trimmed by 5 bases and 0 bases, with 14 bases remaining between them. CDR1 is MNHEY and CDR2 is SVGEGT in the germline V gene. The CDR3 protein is CASSPRDSLSYEQYF. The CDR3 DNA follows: TGTGCCAGCAGTCCCCGGGACTCCCTCTCCTACGAGCAGTACTTC.

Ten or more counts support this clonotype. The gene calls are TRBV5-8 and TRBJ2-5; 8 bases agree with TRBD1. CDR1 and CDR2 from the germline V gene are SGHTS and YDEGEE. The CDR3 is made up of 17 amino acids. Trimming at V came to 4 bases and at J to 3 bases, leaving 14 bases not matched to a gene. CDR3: CASSTGILAGGEETQYF. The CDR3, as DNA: TGTGCCAGCAGCACTGGGATACTGGCAGGGGGCGAAGAGACCCAGTACTTC.

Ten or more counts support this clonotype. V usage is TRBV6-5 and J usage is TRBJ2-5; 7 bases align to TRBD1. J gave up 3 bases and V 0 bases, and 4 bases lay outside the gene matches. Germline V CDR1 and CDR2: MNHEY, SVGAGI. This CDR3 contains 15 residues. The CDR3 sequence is CASSYSGTVEETQYF. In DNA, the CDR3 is TGTGCCAGCAGTTACTCAGGGACAGTTGAAGAGACCCAGTACTTC.

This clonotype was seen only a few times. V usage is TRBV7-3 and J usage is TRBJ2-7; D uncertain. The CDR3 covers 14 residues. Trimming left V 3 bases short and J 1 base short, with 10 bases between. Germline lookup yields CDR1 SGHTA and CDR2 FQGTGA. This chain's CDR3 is CASSLIQTSYEQYF. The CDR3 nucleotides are TGTGCCAGCAGCTTGATACAAACTTCCTACGAGCAGTACTTC.

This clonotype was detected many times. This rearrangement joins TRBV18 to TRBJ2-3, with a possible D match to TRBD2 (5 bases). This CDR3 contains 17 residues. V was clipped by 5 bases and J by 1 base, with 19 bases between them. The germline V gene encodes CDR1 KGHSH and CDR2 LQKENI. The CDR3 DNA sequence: TGTGCCAGCTCAGACAAAAACTTGGGAGAAGGCACAGATACGCAGTATTTT. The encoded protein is CASSDKNLGEGTDTQYF.

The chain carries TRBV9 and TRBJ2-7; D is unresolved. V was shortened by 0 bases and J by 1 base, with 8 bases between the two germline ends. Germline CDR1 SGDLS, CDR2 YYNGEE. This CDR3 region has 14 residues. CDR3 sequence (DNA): TGTGCCAGCAGCGTAGTCCCCGGATCCTACGAGCAGTACTTC. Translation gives CASSVVPGSYEQYF.

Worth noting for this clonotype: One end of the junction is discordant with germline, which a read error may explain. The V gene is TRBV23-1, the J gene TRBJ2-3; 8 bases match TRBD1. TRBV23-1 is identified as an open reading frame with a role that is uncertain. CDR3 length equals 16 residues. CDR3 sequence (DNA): TGCGCCAGCAAAGCGGAATGGGACAGGCGATCAGCTGGCGCAGTATTT. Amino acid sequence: CASKAEWDRRSAGAVF.

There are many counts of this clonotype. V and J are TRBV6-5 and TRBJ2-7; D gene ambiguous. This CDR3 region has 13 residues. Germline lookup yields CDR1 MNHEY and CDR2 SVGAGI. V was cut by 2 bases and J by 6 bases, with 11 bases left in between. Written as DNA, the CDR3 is TGTGCCAGCAGTTACCTCACGGGCGGCGAGCAGTACTTC. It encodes CASSYLTGGEQYF.

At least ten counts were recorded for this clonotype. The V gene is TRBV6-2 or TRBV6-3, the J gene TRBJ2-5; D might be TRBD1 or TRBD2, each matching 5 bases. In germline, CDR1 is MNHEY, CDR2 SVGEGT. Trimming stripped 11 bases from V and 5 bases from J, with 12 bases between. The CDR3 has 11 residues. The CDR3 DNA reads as TGTGCCGGGGGTGTTTGGGAGACCCAGTACTTC. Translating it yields CAGGVWETQYF.

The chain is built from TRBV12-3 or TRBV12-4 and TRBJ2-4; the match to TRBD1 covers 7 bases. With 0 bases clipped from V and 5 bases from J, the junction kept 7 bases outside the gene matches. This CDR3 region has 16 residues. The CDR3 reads CASSLALGTAENIQYF. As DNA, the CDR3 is TGTGCCAGCAGTTTAGCGCTCGGGACAGCAGAAAACATTCAGTACTTC.

CDR3 nucleotide sequence: TGTGCCAGCTCACCACAACAGGACCCGACCTACGAGCAGTACTTC. This sequence encodes CASSPQQDPTYEQYF. The J gene is TRBJ2-7, the V gene TRBV18, with D perhaps matching TRBD1 (5 bases). Trimming shortened V by 1 base and J by 2 bases, and 12 bases separated the two germline ends. The CDR3 totals 15 residues. The germline gives CDR1 KGHSH, CDR2 LQKENI. Full variable domain (rest looked up from reference TRBV18 and TRBJ2-7): NAGVMQNPRHLVRRRGQEARLRCSPMKGHSHVYWYRQLPEEGLKFMVYLQKENIIDESGMPKERFSAEFPKEGPSILRIQQVVRGDSAAYFCASSPQQDPTYEQYFGPGTRLTVT.

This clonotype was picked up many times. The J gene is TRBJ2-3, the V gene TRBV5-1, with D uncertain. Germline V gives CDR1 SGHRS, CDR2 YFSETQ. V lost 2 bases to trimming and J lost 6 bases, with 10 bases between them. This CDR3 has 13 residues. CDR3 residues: CASSFEDPDTQYF. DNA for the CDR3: TGCGCCAGCAGCTTTGAGGATCCCGATACGCAGTATTTT.

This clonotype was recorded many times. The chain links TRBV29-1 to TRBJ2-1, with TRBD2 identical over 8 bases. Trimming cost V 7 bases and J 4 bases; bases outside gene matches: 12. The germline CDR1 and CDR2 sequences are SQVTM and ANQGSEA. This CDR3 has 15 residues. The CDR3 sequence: CSASLTGGPYNEQFF. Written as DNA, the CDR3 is TGCAGCGCTTCTTTGACGGGAGGGCCTTACAATGAGCAGTTCTTC.

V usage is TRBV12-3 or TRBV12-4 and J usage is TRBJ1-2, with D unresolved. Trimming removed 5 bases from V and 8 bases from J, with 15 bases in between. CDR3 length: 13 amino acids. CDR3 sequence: CASSPAGVRGYTF. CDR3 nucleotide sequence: TGTGCCAGCAGTCCCGCGGGAGTAAGGGGCTACACCTTC.

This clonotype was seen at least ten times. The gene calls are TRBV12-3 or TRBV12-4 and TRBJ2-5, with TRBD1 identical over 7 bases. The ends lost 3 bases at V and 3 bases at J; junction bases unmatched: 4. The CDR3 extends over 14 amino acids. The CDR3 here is CASSLQGEKETQYF. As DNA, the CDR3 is TGTGCCAGCAGTTTGCAGGGGGAAAAAGAGACCCAGTACTTC.

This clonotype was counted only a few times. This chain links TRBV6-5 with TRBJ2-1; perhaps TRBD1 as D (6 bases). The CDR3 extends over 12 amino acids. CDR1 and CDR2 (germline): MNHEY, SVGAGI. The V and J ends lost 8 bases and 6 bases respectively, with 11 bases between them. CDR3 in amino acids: CASRDRLNEQFF. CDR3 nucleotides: TGTGCCAGCCGCGACAGGCTCAATGAGCAGTTCTTC.

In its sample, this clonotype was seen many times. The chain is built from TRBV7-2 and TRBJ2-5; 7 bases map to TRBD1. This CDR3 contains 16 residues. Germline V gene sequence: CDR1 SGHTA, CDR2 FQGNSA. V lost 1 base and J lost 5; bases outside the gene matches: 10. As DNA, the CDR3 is TGTGCCAGCAGCTTAGTGGGACAGCTGCTCCAGGAGACCCAGTACTTC. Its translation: CASSLVGQLLQETQYF.

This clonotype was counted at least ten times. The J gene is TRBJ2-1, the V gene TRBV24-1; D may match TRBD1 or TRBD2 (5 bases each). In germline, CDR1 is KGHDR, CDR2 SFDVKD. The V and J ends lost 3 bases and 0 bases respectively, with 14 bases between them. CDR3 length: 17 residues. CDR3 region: CATSDPGTASSYNEQFF. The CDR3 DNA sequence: TGTGCCACCAGTGATCCGGGGACCGCTTCCTCCTACAATGAGCAGTTCTTC.

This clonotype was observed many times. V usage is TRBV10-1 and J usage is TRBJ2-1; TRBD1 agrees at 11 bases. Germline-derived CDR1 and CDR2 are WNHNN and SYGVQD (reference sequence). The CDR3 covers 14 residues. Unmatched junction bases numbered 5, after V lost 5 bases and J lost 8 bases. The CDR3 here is CASSRTGGMDEQFF. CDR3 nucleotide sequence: TGCGCCAGCAGTAGGACAGGGGGCATGGATGAGCAGTTCTTC.

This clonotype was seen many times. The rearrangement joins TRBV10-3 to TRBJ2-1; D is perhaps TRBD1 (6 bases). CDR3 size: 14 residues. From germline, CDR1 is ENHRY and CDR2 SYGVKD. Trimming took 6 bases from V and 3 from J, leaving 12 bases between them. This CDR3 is CAISPGQDYNEQFF. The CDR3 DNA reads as TGTGCCATCAGCCCGGGACAAGACTACAATGAGCAGTTCTTC.

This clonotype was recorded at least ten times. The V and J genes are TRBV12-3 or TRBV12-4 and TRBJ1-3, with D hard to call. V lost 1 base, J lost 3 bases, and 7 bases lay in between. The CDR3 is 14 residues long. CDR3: CASSLDGRGNTIYF. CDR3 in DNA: TGTGCCAGCAGTTTAGATGGGCGTGGAAACACCATATATTTT.

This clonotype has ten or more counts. This CDR3 reads CASSQEARTDTEAFF. The CDR3 nucleotides are TGTGCCAGCAGCCAAGAGGCAAGGACAGACACTGAAGCTTTCTTT. The V gene is TRBV4-2, the J gene TRBJ1-1; possible D gene TRBD1, 6 bases. The CDR3 is 15 residues long. Per germline, CDR1 LGHNA and CDR2 YNFKEQ. V was cut by 0 bases and J by 3 bases, with 11 bases left in between.

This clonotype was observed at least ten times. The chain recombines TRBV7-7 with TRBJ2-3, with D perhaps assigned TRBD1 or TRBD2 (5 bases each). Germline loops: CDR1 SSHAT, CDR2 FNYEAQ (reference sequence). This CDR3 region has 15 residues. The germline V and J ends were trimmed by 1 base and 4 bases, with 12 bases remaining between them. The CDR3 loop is CASSLGQQRADTQYF. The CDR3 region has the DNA TGTGCCAGCAGCTTAGGACAGCAGAGGGCAGATACGCAGTATTTT.

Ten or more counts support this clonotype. In DNA form, the CDR3 reads TGCAGTGCTGCTCGAGAGACCCAGTACTTC. This gives the protein CSAARETQYF. The chain uses TRBV20-1 and TRBJ2-5; D not resolved. Per the germline V gene, CDR1 is DFQATT and CDR2 is SNEGSKA (reference sequence). V was cut by 5 bases and J by 4 bases, with 5 bases left in between. The CDR3 sequence is 10 residues long.